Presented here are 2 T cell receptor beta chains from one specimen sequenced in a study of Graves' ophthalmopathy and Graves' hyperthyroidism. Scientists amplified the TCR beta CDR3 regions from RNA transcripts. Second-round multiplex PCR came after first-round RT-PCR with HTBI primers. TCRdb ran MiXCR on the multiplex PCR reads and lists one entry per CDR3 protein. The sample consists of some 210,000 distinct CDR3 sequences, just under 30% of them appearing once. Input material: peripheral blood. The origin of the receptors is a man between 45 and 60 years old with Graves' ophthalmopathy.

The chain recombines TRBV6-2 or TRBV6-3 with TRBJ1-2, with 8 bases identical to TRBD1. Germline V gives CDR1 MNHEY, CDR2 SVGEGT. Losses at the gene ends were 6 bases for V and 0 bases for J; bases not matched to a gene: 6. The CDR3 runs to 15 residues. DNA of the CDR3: TGTGCCAGCAGCATCGGGACAGGCCCTAACTATGGCTACACCTTC. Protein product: CASSIGTGPNYGYTF.

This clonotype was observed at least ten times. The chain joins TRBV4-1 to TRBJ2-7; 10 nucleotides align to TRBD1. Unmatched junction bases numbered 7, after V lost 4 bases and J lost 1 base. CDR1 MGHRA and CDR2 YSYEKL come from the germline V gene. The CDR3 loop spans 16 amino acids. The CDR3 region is CASSRTPGQGSYEQYF. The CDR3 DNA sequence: TGCGCCAGCAGCCGAACCCCGGGACAGGGGTCCTACGAGCAGTACTTC.